These 4 T cell receptor beta chains originate from one sample sequenced in a study of regulatory T cells in long-lasting Graves disease. Time point defined: newly diagnosed GD, antithyroid drugs for less than 3 months. From RNA extracted from PBMCs, the TCR library was made. Assembly of TCR beta libraries relied on iRepertoire HTBI primers together with Arm-PCR of CDR3 regions. TCRdb re-called the multiplex PCR reads through MiXCR, storing one row per CDR3 protein. This sample has 500,000 or so distinct CDR3 sequences; roughly a sixth occur once, and the top ten carry roughly 25%. This sample also belongs to another study, concerning T cells in Graves' hyperthyroidism and ophthalmopathy.

Sequenced here: peripheral blood mononuclear cells (PBMCs), sampled at new diagnosis, from a patient treated with antithyroid drugs. These receptors originate from a woman aged 35-60 years with Graves disease.

In this sample, this clonotype turned up many times. The V gene is TRBV2, the J gene TRBJ2-7; no clear D gene. Trimming cost V 3 bases and J 2 bases, with 8 bases left between them. This CDR3 spans 13 amino acids. Germline V CDR1 and CDR2: SNHLY, FYNNEI. The CDR3 here is CASSEGGTYEQYF. The CDR3 bases are TGTGCCAGCAGTGAGGGCGGAACCTACGAGCAGTACTTC.

At least ten counts were recorded for this clonotype. The junction and the germline gene differ at one end; a read error may be behind it. The chain carries TRBV2 and TRBJ2-3; 12 bases line up with TRBD1. This CDR3 is 17 amino acids long. Germline CDR1 is SNHLY and CDR2 is FYNNEI. The CDR3 nucleotides read TGTGCCAGCAGTGAATATCGGGGGGACCGGGACAGGGGGCAAACCGGTTTT. Translated: CASSEYRGDRDRGQTGF.

This clonotype was recorded at least ten times. J is TRBJ2-1 and V is TRBV20-1; weak D call: TRBD1 (5 bases). CDR1 DFQATT and CDR2 SNEGSKA come from the germline V gene (reference sequence). The CDR3 is made up of 16 amino acids. The germline V and J ends were trimmed by 3 bases and 4 bases, with 19 bases remaining between them. This CDR3 is CSARPDSTLGYNEQFF. The CDR3 bases are TGCAGTGCTAGGCCCGACAGTACTTTAGGGTACAATGAGCAGTTCTTC.

Many counts were recorded for this clonotype. V usage is TRBV28 and J usage is TRBJ1-2; a weak D match, TRBD1 (5 bases). The CDR3 sequence is 12 residues long. The V gene lost 5 bases and the J gene lost 8 bases, with 12 bases spanning the gap. Germline V gene lookup returns CDR1 MDHEN and CDR2 SYDVKM. The CDR3 DNA follows: TGTGCCAGCAGTCTGGGGACCCTAGGCTACACCTTC. Translation gives CASSLGTLGYTF.